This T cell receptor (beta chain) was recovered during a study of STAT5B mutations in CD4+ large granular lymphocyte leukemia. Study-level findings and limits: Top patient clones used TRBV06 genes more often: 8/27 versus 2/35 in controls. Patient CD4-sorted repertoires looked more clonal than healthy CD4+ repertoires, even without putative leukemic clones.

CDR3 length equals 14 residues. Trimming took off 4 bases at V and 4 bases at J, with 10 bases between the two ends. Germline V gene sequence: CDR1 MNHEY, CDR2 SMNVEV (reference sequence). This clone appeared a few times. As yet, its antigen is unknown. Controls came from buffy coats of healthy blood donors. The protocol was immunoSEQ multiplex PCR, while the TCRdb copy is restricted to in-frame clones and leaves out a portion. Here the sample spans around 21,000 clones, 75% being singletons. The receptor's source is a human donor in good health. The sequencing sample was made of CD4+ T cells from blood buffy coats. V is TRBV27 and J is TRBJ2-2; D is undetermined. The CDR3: CASSSAVITGELFF. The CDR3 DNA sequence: TGTGCCAGCAGTTCGGCAGTCATCACCGGGGAGCTGTTTTTT.